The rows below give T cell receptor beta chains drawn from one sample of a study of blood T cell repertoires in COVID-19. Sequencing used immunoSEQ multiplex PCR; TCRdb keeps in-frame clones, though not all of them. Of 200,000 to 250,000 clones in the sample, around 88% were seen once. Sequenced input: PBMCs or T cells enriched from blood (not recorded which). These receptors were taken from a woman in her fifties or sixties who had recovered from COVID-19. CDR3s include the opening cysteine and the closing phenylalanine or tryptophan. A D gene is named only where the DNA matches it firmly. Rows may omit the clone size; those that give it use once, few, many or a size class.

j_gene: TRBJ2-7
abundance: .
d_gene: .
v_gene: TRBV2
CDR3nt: TGTGCCAGCAGTGAAAGTCAGAACTACGAGCAGTACTTC
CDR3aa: CASSESQNYEQYF

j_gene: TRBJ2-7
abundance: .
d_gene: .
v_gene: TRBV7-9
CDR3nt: TGTGCCAGCAGCTCCTGGGACTCTGCCTACGAGCAGTACTTC
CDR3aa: CASSSWDSAYEQYF

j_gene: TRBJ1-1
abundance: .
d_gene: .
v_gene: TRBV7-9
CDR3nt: TGTGCCAGCAGCCGAACAGGGATCACTGAAGCTTTCTTT
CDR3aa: CASSRTGITEAFF

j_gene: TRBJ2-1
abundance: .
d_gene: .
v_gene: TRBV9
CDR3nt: TGTGCCAGCAGCGTAGCATCGGGGTACTACAATGAGCAGTTCTTC
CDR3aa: CASSVASGYYNEQFF

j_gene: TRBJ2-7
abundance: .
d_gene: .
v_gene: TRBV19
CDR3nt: TGTGCCAGTAGTATAGATCTAGAATCTTCCAACTACGAGCAGTACTTC
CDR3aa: CASSIDLESSNYEQYF

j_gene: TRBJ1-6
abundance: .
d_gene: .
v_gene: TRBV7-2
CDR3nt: TGTGCCAGCAGCTCCCGATCAGATAATTCACCCCTCCACTTT
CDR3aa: CASSSRSDNSPLHF

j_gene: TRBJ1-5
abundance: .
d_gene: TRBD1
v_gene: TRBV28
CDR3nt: TGTGCCAGCAGACCACCCGGGACAGCCTATCAGCCCCAGCATTTT
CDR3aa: CASRPPGTAYQPQHF

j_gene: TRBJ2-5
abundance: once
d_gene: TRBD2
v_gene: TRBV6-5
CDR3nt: TGTGCCAGCAGGTCGACTAGCGGGGGGGAGACCCAGTACTTC
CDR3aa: CASRSTSGGETQYF

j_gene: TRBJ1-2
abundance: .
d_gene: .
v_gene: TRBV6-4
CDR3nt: TGTGCCAGCAGTGCGACAGGCTCCAGTTCTAACTATGGCTACACCTTC
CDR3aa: CASSATGSSSNYGYTF

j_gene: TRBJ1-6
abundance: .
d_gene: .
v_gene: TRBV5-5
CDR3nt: TGTGCCAGCAGCTTGGCGCGTAATTCACCCCTCCACTTT
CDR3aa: CASSLARNSPLHF

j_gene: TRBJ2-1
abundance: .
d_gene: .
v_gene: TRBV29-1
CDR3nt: TGCAGCGTTGAAGACCCGTCTAGCCGACTTTACAATGAGCAGTTCTTC
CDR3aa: CSVEDPSSRLYNEQFF

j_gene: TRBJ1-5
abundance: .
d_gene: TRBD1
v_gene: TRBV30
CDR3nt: TGTGCCTGCACCGACAGGGGGACCAATCAGCCCCAGCATTTT
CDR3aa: CACTDRGTNQPQHF

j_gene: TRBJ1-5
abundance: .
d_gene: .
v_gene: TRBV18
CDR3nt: TGTGCCAGCTCACCGGCGGAGACTCAGCCCCAGCATTTT
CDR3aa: CASSPAETQPQHF